The 16 T cell receptor beta chains below were found in one sample sequenced in a study of T cells after yellow fever vaccination. TCRdb independently ran MiXCR on the 5' RACE reads; one entry per CDR3 protein. The sample lists about 21,000 distinct CDR3 sequences, less than 5.5% occurring once. Sequences were derived from PBMCs, either bulk or a sorted T-cell subset (CD4+, CD8+, memory, or dextramer-sorted; not recorded which), sampled roughly 46 days after the first yellow fever vaccination. All receptors derive from a man aged 18 to 30 who received the YFV17D yellow fever vaccine.

This clonotype was recorded many times. The chain joins TRBV20-1 to TRBJ2-1; weak D call: TRBD2 (6 bases). The CDR3 spans 19 residues. V lost 4 bases, J lost 7 bases, and 32 bases lay in between. Germline V CDR1 and CDR2: DFQATT, SNEGSKA (reference sequence). Written as DNA, the CDR3 is TGCAGTGCTAAAACCTTATATGCACCCGGGACTTCAAACGGGAATGAGCAGTTCTTC. Encoded protein: CSAKTLYAPGTSNGNEQFF.

This clonotype has at least ten counts. This rearrangement joins TRBV20-1 to TRBJ2-1; 10 bases are shared with TRBD2. This CDR3 region has 13 residues. Looked up from germline, CDR1 is DFQATT and CDR2 is SNEGSKA (reference sequence). The J segment lost 8 bases and the V segment lost 2 bases, leaving 3 bases of the junction unmatched. CDR3 region: CSARLAGDHEQFF. CDR3 in DNA: TGCAGTGCTAGACTAGCGGGGGACCATGAGCAGTTCTTC.

This clonotype was seen many times. The rearrangement uses TRBV7-2 and TRBJ1-2; no clear D gene. The CDR3 loop spans 13 amino acids. CDR1 and CDR2 (germline): SGHTA, FQGNSA. Trimming left V 3 bases short and J 3 bases short, with 8 bases between. CDR3 in amino acids: CASSFLSDYGYTF. The CDR3 DNA follows: TGTGCCAGCAGCTTTTTGTCAGACTATGGCTACACCTTC.

In its sample, this clonotype was seen many times. This sequence joins TRBV29-1 and TRBJ1-5, with 10 bases lining up with TRBD1. Germline CDR1 SQVTM, CDR2 ANQGSEA. The V segment lost 8 bases and the J segment 9 bases; nucleotides outside the gene matches: 7. The CDR3 length is 12 residues. The CDR3 bases are TGCAGCCCGGGACAGGGGCCGGCGCCCCAGCATTTT. As protein: CSPGQGPAPQHF.

Many counts were recorded for this clonotype. J is TRBJ2-1 and V is TRBV7-2; D remains unclear. V was pared by 4 bases and J by 9 bases, with 10 bases between. CDR1 and CDR2 (germline): SGHTA, FQGNSA. This CDR3 spans 12 amino acids. The CDR3 loop reads CASSSLGIEQFF. CDR3 DNA: TGTGCCAGCAGCTCACTGGGGATTGAGCAGTTCTTC.

For this clonotype: A much larger clone differs by one base, so this may be a read error. The chain joins TRBV5-5 to TRBJ2-2; TRBD2 matches at 8 bases. The V segment lost 4 bases and the J segment 3 bases; nucleotides outside the gene matches: 11. The CDR3 runs 17 residues. Germline loops: CDR1 SGHKS, CDR2 YYEKEE (reference sequence). The DNA of the CDR3 is TGTGCCAGCAGCCTCTGGACTAGCAGGGGATACACCGGGGAGCTGTTTTTT. Amino acids: CASSLWTSRGYTGELFF.

This clonotype was counted many times. This sequence joins TRBV20-1 and TRBJ1-1; D ambiguous. The germline CDR1 and CDR2 sequences are DFQATT and SNEGSKA (reference sequence). The CDR3 is 10 residues long. Trimming removed 6 bases at V and 3 bases at J, with 5 bases between. CDR3 DNA sequence: TGCAGTGCAGGGTACACTGAAGCTTTCTTT. Its protein is CSAGYTEAFF.

In its sample, this clonotype was seen many times. The J gene is TRBJ2-1, the V gene TRBV30; D not resolved. The CDR3 extends over 11 amino acids. Trimming shortened V by 1 base and J by 8 bases, and 6 bases separated the two germline ends. Germline V CDR1 and CDR2: GTSNPN, SVGIG (reference sequence). CDR3 sequence reads: CAWSGNDEQFF. The CDR3 DNA is TGTGCCTGGAGTGGGAACGATGAGCAGTTCTTC.

This clonotype was observed at least ten times. The V call is TRBV5-5, the J call TRBJ2-2; either TRBD1 or TRBD2 may fit D (6 bases each). The CDR3 loop spans 17 amino acids. CDR1 is SGHKS and CDR2 is YYEKEE in the germline V gene (reference sequence). Trimming cost V 4 bases and J 1 base, with 17 bases left between them. The CDR3 is CASSPGIRGGNTGELFF. The CDR3 bases are TGTGCCAGCAGCCCTGGCATCAGGGGAGGGAACACCGGGGAGCTGTTTTTT.

This clonotype has ten or more counts. The J gene is TRBJ2-2, the V gene TRBV18; possible D gene TRBD2, 5 bases. Per germline, CDR1 KGHSH and CDR2 LQKENI. CDR3 length: 16 amino acids. V dropped 1 base and J dropped 2 bases, with 11 bases sitting between them. CDR3 amino acids: CASSPRAAANTGELFF. CDR3 in DNA: TGTGCCAGCTCACCACGGGCAGCGGCTAACACCGGGGAGCTGTTTTTT.

This clonotype has ten or more counts. At one of its ends the junction is not consistent with the germline gene, which may arise from a read error. The chain joins TRBV10-3 to TRBJ2-3; D tentatively reads TRBD1 or TRBD2 (6 bases each). This CDR3 comprises 14 residues. The germline CDR1 and CDR2 sequences are ENHRY and SYGVKD. This CDR3 reads CATSQGGPTDTQYF. CDR3 coding DNA: TGTGCCACCAGTCAAGGGGGGCCCACAGATACGCAGTATTTT.

This clonotype was found many times. This chain connects TRBV19 to TRBJ1-5, with D perhaps matching TRBD1 (6 bases). Germline CDR1 and CDR2: LNHDA and SQIVND (reference sequence). There are 15 residues in the CDR3. Trimming cost V 5 bases and J 12 bases, with 23 bases left between them. CDR3 sequence (DNA): TGTGCCAGTAGTGAGCCTAGCCTCGGGGGCATGCACCAGCATTTT. It encodes CASSEPSLGGMHQHF.

Ten or more counts support this clonotype. This chain joins TRBV7-2 and TRBJ1-2; the D is unclear. Germline CDR1 SGHTA, CDR2 FQGNSA. This CDR3 is built from 13 residues. V was trimmed by 1 base and J by 5 bases, leaving 8 bases between them. The CDR3 bases are TGTGCCAGCAGCTTAGTGTCCGGTTATGGCTACACCTTC. Translating it yields CASSLVSGYGYTF.

There are many counts of this clonotype. CDR3 protein: CASSGNGARNSPLHF. The CDR3 DNA is TGCGCCAGCAGCGGGAACGGGGCTCGGAATTCACCCCTCCACTTT. V usage is TRBV5-1 and J usage is TRBJ1-6, with D tentatively TRBD1 (5 bases). The V gene's germline CDR1 is SGHRS and CDR2 YFSETQ. This CDR3 is built from 15 residues. V shed 4 bases and J shed 7 bases, with 15 bases lying between them.

This clonotype has ten or more counts. This rearrangement joins TRBV4-1 to TRBJ2-6, with 9 bases matching TRBD1. V shed 1 base and J 4 bases; nucleotides not matched to a gene: 8. CDR3 length: 18 amino acids. Germline CDR1 is MGHRA and CDR2 is YSYEKL. The CDR3 DNA sequence: TGCGCCAGCAGCCAAGGGCAACAGGGGGCGCGCGGGGCCAACGTCCTGACTTTC. Its protein is CASSQGQQGARGANVLTF.

This clonotype is labeled as medium-sized. This chain uses TRBV7-2 with TRBJ2-5; TRBD2 aligns across 13 bases. The CDR3 is made up of 17 amino acids. Germline CDR1 is SGHTA and CDR2 is FQGNSA. J was trimmed by 2 bases and V by 1 base; bases with no gene match: 4. Written as DNA, the CDR3 is TGTGCCAGCAGCTTAGTGGGACTAGCGGGGAATCAAGAGACCCAGTACTTC. Amino acids: CASSLVGLAGNQETQYF.